What follows are 32 T cell receptor beta chains derived from one specimen sequenced in a study of cytotoxic CD8 clonotypes in ibrutinib-treated CLL (dated by TCRdb to the early 2020s). The library relied on the immunoSEQ multiplex PCR assay. TCRdb limited this immuneACCESS table to in-frame rearrangements with V and J called. A share of clones is missing; checked studies link under half to unresolved V genes, and the rest is unexplained. For this sample the table gives 60,000 to 95,000 clones, of which over 65% were detected only once. The top ten hold 38% of the sample. The sample's time point label, in plain terms: roughly 23 months on ibrutinib. Specimen: PBMCs, collected after 24 months of ibrutinib treatment. The source is a human donor with chronic lymphocytic leukemia.

The J gene is TRBJ1-1, the V gene TRBV6-1; D is undetermined. V was cut by 7 bases and J by 1 base, with 10 bases left in between. The CDR3 contains 13 residues. Germline lookup yields CDR1 MNHNS and CDR2 SASEGT. The DNA for the CDR3 is TGTGCCAGCATCCTGGCCGGGAACACTGAAGCTTTCTTT. It specifies CASILAGNTEAFF.

This clone was seen a few times. The chain employs TRBV30 and TRBJ1-5; possible D gene TRBD1, 5 bases. The CDR3 is made up of 13 amino acids. Trimming removed 3 bases from V and 6 bases from J, with 12 bases in between. Per germline, CDR1 GTSNPN and CDR2 SVGIG (reference sequence). This CDR3 reads CAWSREMGQPQHF. CDR3 nucleotides: TGTGCCTGGAGCAGGGAAATGGGTCAGCCCCAGCATTTT.

The V and J genes are TRBV29-1 and TRBJ2-1; D tentatively reads TRBD1 or TRBD2 (5 bases each). V was clipped by 6 bases and J by 7 bases, with 19 bases between them. Germline CDR1 and CDR2: SQVTM and ANQGSEA. The CDR3 spans 14 residues. CDR3 nucleotide sequence: TGCAGCGTGGATGACACCTCATGGGGGAATGAGCAGTTCTTC. Its translation is CSVDDTSWGNEQFF.

This clone has more than one count but fewer than ten. The chain joins TRBV9 to TRBJ2-6; tentatively, D is TRBD2 (5 bases). Germline V gives CDR1 SGDLS, CDR2 YYNGEE. There are 16 residues in the CDR3. Trimming took off 2 bases at V and 1 base at J, with 10 bases between the two ends. For the CDR3, the DNA is TGTGCCAGCAGCGTCTCCCCGGGGTCTGGGGCCAACGTCCTGACTTTC. It is translated as CASSVSPGSGANVLTF.

J is TRBJ1-5 and V is TRBV6-5; D not resolved. This CDR3 is 13 amino acids long. Germline CDR1 and CDR2: MNHEY and SVGAGI. The V gene lost 6 bases and the J gene lost 1 base, with 7 bases spanning the gap. As DNA, the CDR3 is TGTGCCAGCAGCCTACGGAGCAATCAGCCCCAGCATTTT. Encoded protein: CASSLRSNQPQHF.

The V call is TRBV27, the J call TRBJ2-1; D perhaps matches TRBD2 (8 bases). Germline V gene data show CDR1 as MNHEY and CDR2 as SMNVEV (reference sequence). Trimming took 6 bases from V and 4 from J, leaving 19 bases between them. The CDR3 length is 16 residues. The CDR3 spells CASRRGPSGFYNEQFF. In DNA, the CDR3 is TGTGCCAGCAGGAGGGGGCCTAGCGGGTTTTACAATGAGCAGTTCTTC.

This rearrangement joins TRBV30 to TRBJ2-7; D possibly corresponds to TRBD2 (5 bases). The CDR3 length is 14 residues. V gave up 0 bases and J gave up 6 bases, with 15 bases separating them. Germline CDR1 GTSNPN, CDR2 SVGIG (reference sequence). The CDR3 DNA follows: TGTGCCTGGAGTGTACTAGTCGGAGGTCGCGAGCAGTACTTC. This codes for CAWSVLVGGREQYF.

This chain joins TRBV10-3 and TRBJ1-3; perhaps TRBD1 as D (6 bases). From germline, CDR1 is ENHRY and CDR2 SYGVKD. Trimming took off 5 bases at V and 0 bases at J, with 14 bases between the two ends. This CDR3 contains 16 residues. The CDR3 DNA reads TGTGCCATCAGTTCCTCAGGGGTATTCTCTGGAAACACCATATATTTT. Amino acids: CAISSSGVFSGNTIYF.

This clone was seen only a few times. The chain links TRBV20-1 to TRBJ2-1; D call uncertain. Trimming removed 3 bases from V and 12 bases from J, with 12 bases in between. This CDR3 region has 11 residues. Germline CDR1 is DFQATT and CDR2 is SNEGSKA (reference sequence). This CDR3 is CSASSTPGQFF. The CDR3 coding sequence is TGCAGTGCTAGTTCGACCCCAGGGCAGTTCTTC.

The genes are TRBV6-1 and TRBJ2-3; TRBD2 is a possible D gene (6 bases). From germline, CDR1 is MNHNS and CDR2 SASEGT. The CDR3 loop spans 14 amino acids. V was pared by 6 bases and J by 4 bases, with 14 bases between. The CDR3 DNA reads as TGTGCCAGCAGAGGCCTAGCGTGGGCAGATACGCAGTATTTT. Translated: CASRGLAWADTQYF.

The chain carries TRBV5-6 and TRBJ2-7; TRBD1 might be the D (6 bases). The V gene lost 4 bases and the J gene lost 1 base, with 9 bases spanning the gap. The CDR3 sequence is 13 residues long. Germline V gives CDR1 SGHDT, CDR2 YYEEEE. CDR3 nucleotides: TGTGCCAGCAGCCCAGGGGTGTCCTACGAGCAGTACTTC. Its translation: CASSPGVSYEQYF.

J is TRBJ2-7 and V is TRBV6-5, with TRBD2 identical over 12 bases. CDR1 is MNHEY and CDR2 is SVGAGI in the germline V gene. The length of the CDR3 is 14 residues. With V trimmed by 5 bases and J by 4 bases, 3 bases remained unmatched. The DNA for the CDR3 is TGTGCCAGCAGTAAACTAGCGGGAGGATACGAGCAGTACTTC. Its protein is CASSKLAGGYEQYF.

This clone was seen only once. The CDR3, as DNA: TGTGCCAGCAGCTCCCAGCCCTACCCGGGACTCCCTTCGGATACGCAGTATTTT. Protein sequence: CASSSQPYPGLPSDTQYF. The chain carries TRBV21-1 and TRBJ2-3; the table's D call, TRBD2, has no DNA check behind it. TRBV21-1 is annotated as a pseudogene. The length of the CDR3 is 18 residues.

This clone was recorded a few times. The rearrangement links TRBV10-2 to TRBJ2-1, with 11 bases that match TRBD2. The germline gives CDR1 WSHSY, CDR2 SAAADI. Germline trimming cut 6 bases from V and 6 bases from J; bases unmatched to any gene: 7. This CDR3 is 15 amino acids long. CDR3 DNA sequence: TGCGCCAGCAGGTCAGGACTAGCGGGTATCAATGAGCAGTTCTTC. Translating gives CASRSGLAGINEQFF.

The CDR3 DNA follows: TGTGCCAGCAGTGATCAGACTAGCGCCGCCTACGAGCAGTACTTC. This encodes CASSDQTSAAYEQYF. The J gene is TRBJ2-7, the V gene TRBV6-1; 8 bases line up with TRBD2. CDR3 size: 15 residues. V trimming: 3 bases; J trimming: 2 bases; junction bases outside the gene matches: 6. Germline V gives CDR1 MNHNS, CDR2 SASEGT.

The chain couples TRBV6-6 to TRBJ2-7; 9 bases fit TRBD1. V gave up 9 bases and J gave up 5 bases; unmatched junction bases: 11. This CDR3 spans 14 amino acids. Germline CDR1 is MNHNY and CDR2 is SVGAGI (reference sequence). The CDR3 region is CASNAGTGWDEQYF. The DNA of the CDR3 is TGTGCCAGTAATGCCGGGACAGGGTGGGACGAGCAGTACTTC.

Worth noting for this clone: A read error may account for a junction end that differs from germline. The chain links TRBV5-5 to TRBJ2-2; no reliable D call. This CDR3 is 16 amino acids long. CDR1 SGHKS and CDR2 YYEKEE come from the germline V gene (reference sequence). CDR3 DNA sequence: TGTGCCAGCAGCTTGGATCTGGCGGACGGCACCCGGGAGCTGTTTTTT. Translating it yields CASSLDLADGTRELFF.

This clone was detected only a few times. The rearrangement links TRBV11-1 to TRBJ2-1; 11 bases align to TRBD2. Losses at the gene ends were 5 bases for V and 7 bases for J; bases not matched to a gene: 7. CDR3 size: 15 residues. The germline CDR1 and CDR2 sequences are SGHAT and FQDESV (reference sequence). The CDR3 reads CASSISGRAENEQFF. Written as DNA, the CDR3 is TGTGCCAGCAGCATTAGCGGGAGGGCCGAGAATGAGCAGTTCTTC.

The chain couples TRBV11-1 to TRBJ2-3, with 11 bases that match TRBD2. The CDR3 runs to 15 residues. V lost 3 bases, J lost 5 bases, and 4 bases stayed unmatched. Germline V gives CDR1 SGHAT, CDR2 FQDESV (reference sequence). CDR3 DNA: TGTGCCAGCAGCTTTAGCGGGAGGGCCGGAGATACGCAGTATTTT. Translation gives CASSFSGRAGDTQYF.

This chain connects TRBV6-5 to TRBJ2-7; D may be TRBD2 (5 bases). The CDR3 is made up of 12 amino acids. The germline gives CDR1 MNHEY, CDR2 SVGAGI. V gave up 6 bases and J gave up 6 bases, with 12 bases separating them. The CDR3 spells CASSRLSSEQYF. Here the CDR3 DNA reads TGTGCCAGCAGCAGACTATCTAGCGAGCAGTACTTC.

V usage is TRBV4-2 and J usage is TRBJ2-1; D might be TRBD1 (6 bases). Trimming stripped 4 bases from V and 0 bases from J, with 19 bases between. Germline V lookup: CDR1 LGHNA, CDR2 YNFKEQ. This CDR3 contains 18 residues. The CDR3 nucleotides are TGTGCCAGCAGCCGCGTTACCCAGGGGTACCGCTCCTACAATGAGCAGTTCTTC. Translated, it gives CASSRVTQGYRSYNEQFF.

The V and J genes are TRBV29-1 and TRBJ2-1; 13 bases agree with TRBD2. CDR3 length equals 16 residues. V lost 4 bases, J lost 5 bases, and 8 bases stayed unmatched. CDR1 is SQVTM, CDR2 ANQGSEA, per germline. Here the CDR3 DNA reads TGCAGCGTTGTGACTAGCGGGAGGCCGGGCGACAATGAGCAGTTCTTC. As protein: CSVVTSGRPGDNEQFF.

The gene calls are TRBV7-2 and TRBJ1-5; D unclear. CDR3 length: 15 amino acids. Germline V lookup: CDR1 SGHTA, CDR2 FQGNSA. V dropped 5 bases and J dropped 0 bases, with 11 bases sitting between them. CDR3 nucleotide sequence: TGTGCCAGCAGCCAGGCGGGTTCTAGCAATCAGCCCCAGCATTTT. This translates into CASSQAGSSNQPQHF.

The V gene is TRBV5-1, the J gene TRBJ2-1, with unresolved D. This CDR3 region has 13 residues. Trimming took 0 bases from V and 3 from J, leaving 4 bases between them. The germline V gene encodes CDR1 SGHRS and CDR2 YFSETQ. The CDR3 here is CASSLDSYNEQFF. CDR3 in DNA: TGCGCCAGCAGCTTGGACAGCTACAATGAGCAGTTCTTC.

V usage is TRBV7-9 and J usage is TRBJ1-1; TRBD1 matches at 7 bases. The V segment lost 5 bases and the J segment 8 bases; nucleotides outside the gene matches: 2. Per the germline V gene, CDR1 is SEHNR and CDR2 is FQNEAQ (reference sequence). The CDR3 totals 11 residues. CDR3 in amino acids: CASSDRAEAFF. The CDR3 nucleotides are TGTGCCAGCAGCGACAGGGCAGAAGCTTTCTTT.

A remark on this clone: One end of the junction fails to match germline, which may point to a read error. The chain carries TRBV7-3 and TRBJ2-3; perhaps TRBD2 as D (5 bases). The CDR3 spans 14 residues. CDR1 and CDR2 (germline): SGHTA, FQGTGA. In DNA form, the CDR3 reads TGTGCCAGCAGCCTAACCGGGGTTTCAGATACGCAGTATTTT. Translating it yields CASSLTGVSDTQYF.

J is TRBJ1-4 and V is TRBV5-8; no firm D call. CDR1 and CDR2 from the germline V gene are SGHTS and YDEGEE. The CDR3 has 11 residues. The V end lost 8 bases, the J end lost 8 bases, and 10 bases lay between the germline ends. The DNA for the CDR3 is TGTGCCAGATCCAGAGGAGAAAAACTGTTTTTT. Translated, it gives CARSRGEKLFF.

This clone was seen only a few times. This chain links TRBV7-2 with TRBJ2-1; D ambiguous. V lost 0 bases to trimming and J lost 0 bases, with 3 bases between them. Germline lookup yields CDR1 SGHTA and CDR2 FQGNSA. The CDR3 covers 14 residues. This CDR3 is CASSLADSYNEQFF. CDR3 DNA sequence: TGTGCCAGCAGCTTAGCCGACTCCTACAATGAGCAGTTCTTC.

The CDR3 DNA is TGCAGCGTTGACGGGTCGCGCGGCTACACCTTC. Translating gives CSVDGSRGYTF. The rearrangement uses TRBV29-1 and TRBJ1-2; D not certain. Trimming removed 3 bases at V and 8 bases at J, with 10 bases between. CDR3 length equals 11 residues. Germline CDR1 reads SQVTM; CDR2 reads ANQGSEA. The whole variable domain, remainder taken from reference TRBV29-1 and TRBJ1-2, is SAVISQKPSRDICQRGTSLTIQCQVDSQVTMMFWYRQQPGQSLTLIATANQGSEATYESGFVIDKFPISRPNLTFSTLTVSNMSPEDSSIYLCSVDGSRGYTFGSGTRLTVV.

The rearrangement links TRBV6-1 to TRBJ2-7; possible D gene TRBD2, 5 bases. Germline values: CDR1 MNHNS, CDR2 SASEGT. Trimming took 10 bases from V and 3 from J, leaving 13 bases between them. There are 12 residues in the CDR3. CDR3 region: CATIEGSYEQYF. The CDR3 nucleotides read TGTGCCACCATTGAGGGTAGCTACGAGCAGTACTTC.

This clone was picked up one time. This chain links TRBV13 with TRBJ2-7; maybe TRBD1 (6 bases). The CDR3 has 16 amino acids. Trimming cost V 5 bases and J 6 bases, with 23 bases left between them. The germline CDR1 and CDR2 sequences are PRHDT and FYEKMQ (reference sequence). CDR3 loop: CASSPTQGSRMIEQYF. DNA for the CDR3: TGTGCCAGCAGCCCCACCCAGGGGAGTAGGATGATCGAGCAGTACTTC.

This chain uses TRBV7-2 with TRBJ2-7; 9 nucleotides line up with TRBD1. V was pared by 0 bases and J by 4 bases, with 7 bases of the junction left unmatched. CDR3 length: 16 residues. Germline V gene lookup returns CDR1 SGHTA and CDR2 FQGNSA. This chain's CDR3 is CASSLAVTGGGYEQYF. CDR3 bases: TGTGCCAGCAGCTTAGCCGTTACAGGGGGCGGGTACGAGCAGTACTTC.